This TCR beta chain is from a study of CD8 T cells in ankylosing spondylitis. V was clipped by 4 bases and J by 8 bases; unmatched bases: 15. The CDR3 loop spans 18 amino acids. The V gene's germline CDR1 is SGHRS and CDR2 YFSETQ. Study-level results: Within ankylosing spondylitis blood, a TCR beta motif made up of roughly eight highly homologous variants appeared to be characteristic. The study looked at matched synovial fluid samples from ankylosing spondylitis patients. Disease-linked clones were reported to be significantly enriched there.

Each CDR3 protein is one row after TCRdb ran MiXCR on the 5' RACE reads. The sample holds 150,000 to 200,000 distinct CDR3 sequences, 15% to 20% seen once. This clonotype appeared many times. Its antigen is undetermined. The receptor was derived from a male donor aged 5-29 years with ankylosing spondylitis or in good health (not recorded which). The chain carries TRBV5-1 and TRBJ2-1; 13 bases match TRBD2. The specimen was blood, either unsorted or a sorted T cell fraction (not recorded which). CDR3 loop: CASSKGLAGVRNPDEQFF. As DNA, the CDR3 is TGCGCCAGCAGCAAAGGACTAGCGGGAGTACGGAATCCGGATGAGCAGTTCTTC. Using reference TRBV5-1 and TRBJ2-1 for the parts outside the CDR3, the full variable domain is KAGVTQTPRYLIKTRGQQVTLSCSPISGHRSVSWYQQTPGQGLQFLFEYFSETQRNKGNFPGRFSGRQFSNSRSEMNVSTLELGDSALYLCASSKGLAGVRNPDEQFFGPGTRLTVL.